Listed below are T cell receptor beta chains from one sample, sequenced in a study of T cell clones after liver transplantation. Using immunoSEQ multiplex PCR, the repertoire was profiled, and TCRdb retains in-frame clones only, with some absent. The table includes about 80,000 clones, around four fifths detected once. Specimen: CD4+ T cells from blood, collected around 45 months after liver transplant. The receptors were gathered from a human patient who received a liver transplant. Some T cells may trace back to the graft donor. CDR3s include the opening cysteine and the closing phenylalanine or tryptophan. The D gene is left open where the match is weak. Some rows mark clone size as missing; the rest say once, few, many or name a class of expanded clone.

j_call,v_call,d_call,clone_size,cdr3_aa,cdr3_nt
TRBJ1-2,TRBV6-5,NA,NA,CASSSNGLYGYTF,TGTGCCAGCAGTTCCAACGGACTCTATGGCTACACCTTC
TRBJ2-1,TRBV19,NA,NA,CASNNFWVFGQQIFSYNEQFF,TGTGCCAGTAATAACTTTTGGGTTTTTGGCCAGCAGATATTCTCCTACAATGAGCAGTTCTTC
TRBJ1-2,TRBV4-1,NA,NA,CASSQGNYGYTF,TGCGCCAGCAGCCAGGGGAACTATGGCTACACCTTC
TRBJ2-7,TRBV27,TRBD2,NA,CASSSKGLAGSEQYF,TGTGCCAGCAGTTCAAAGGGACTAGCGGGAAGCGAGCAGTACTTC
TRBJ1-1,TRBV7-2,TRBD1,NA,CASSLGTGTGRRTEAFF,TGTGCCAGCAGCTTAGGAACCGGGACAGGGCGGAGGACTGAAGCTTTCTTT
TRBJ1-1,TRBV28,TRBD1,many,CASSSSGQGATEAFF,TGTGCCAGCAGTTCGTCGGGACAGGGGGCTACTGAAGCTTTCTTT
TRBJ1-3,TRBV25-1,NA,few,CASSEYGNTIYF,TGTGCCAGCAGTGAATATGGAAACACCATATATTTT
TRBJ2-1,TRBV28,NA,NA,CASSPRGVSLSSYNEQFF,TGTGCCAGCAGTCCCAGGGGGGTATCCTTGAGCTCCTACAATGAGCAGTTCTTC
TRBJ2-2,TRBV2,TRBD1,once,CASRGNRGMNTGELFF,TGTGCCAGCAGAGGAAACAGGGGGATGAACACCGGGGAGCTGTTTTTT
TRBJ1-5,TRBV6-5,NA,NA,CASRGPGNQPQHF,TGTGCCAGCAGGGGCCCCGGCAATCAGCCCCAGCATTTT
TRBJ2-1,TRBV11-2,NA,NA,CASSLALGLGLNEQFF,TGTGCCAGCAGCTTAGCACTAGGGTTGGGCTTGAATGAGCAGTTCTTC
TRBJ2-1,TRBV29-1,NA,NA,CSVEEVFLNEQFF,TGCAGCGTTGAAGAGGTTTTCCTCAATGAGCAGTTCTTC
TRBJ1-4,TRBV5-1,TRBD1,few,CASSLQGAGANEKLFF,TGCGCCAGCAGCCTACAGGGGGCGGGAGCTAATGAAAAACTGTTTTTT
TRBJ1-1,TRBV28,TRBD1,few,CASSQGTGGNPEAFF,TGTGCCAGCAGTCAAGGGACAGGGGGGAATCCTGAAGCTTTCTTT
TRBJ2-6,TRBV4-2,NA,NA,CASSRPGLSGANVLTF,TGTGCCAGCAGCCGGCCAGGACTCTCTGGGGCCAACGTCCTGACTTTC
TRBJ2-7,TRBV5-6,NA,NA,CASSFLSGQGRGYEQYF,TGTGCCAGCAGCTTCCTTTCCGGGCAGGGCCGGGGGTACGAGCAGTACTTC
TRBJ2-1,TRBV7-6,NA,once,CASSFQGYNEQFF,TGTGCCAGCAGCTTCCAGGGGTATAATGAGCAGTTCTTC
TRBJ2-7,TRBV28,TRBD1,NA,CASSLTGAYEQYF,TGTGCCAGCAGTTTGACAGGGGCCTACGAGCAGTACTTC
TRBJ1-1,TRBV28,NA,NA,CAGSGQPNTEAFF,TGTGCCGGATCGGGGCAGCCGAACACTGAAGCTTTCTTT
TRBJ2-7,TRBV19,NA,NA,CASSVYSGASYEQYF,TGTGCCAGTAGTGTCTATTCCGGGGCCTCCTACGAGCAGTACTTC
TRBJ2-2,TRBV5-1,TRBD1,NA,CASGPGQGNTGELFF,TGCGCCAGCGGACCGGGACAGGGGAACACCGGGGAGCTGTTTTTT
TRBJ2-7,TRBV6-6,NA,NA,CASTKGRSYEQYF,TGTGCCAGCACCAAGGGAAGATCCTACGAGCAGTACTTC
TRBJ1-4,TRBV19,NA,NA,CASSTGIYGTNEKLFF,TGTGCCAGTAGTACAGGGATCTACGGAACTAATGAAAAACTGTTTTTT
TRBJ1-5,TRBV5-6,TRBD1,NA,CASSLGTGHSNQPQHF,TGTGCCAGCAGCTTAGGGACAGGGCATAGCAATCAGCCCCAGCATTTT
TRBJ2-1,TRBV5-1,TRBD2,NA,CASSLGGSGSPWDNEQFF,TGCGCCAGCAGCTTGGGCGGTAGCGGGAGCCCTTGGGACAATGAGCAGTTCTTC
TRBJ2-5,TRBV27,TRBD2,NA,CASSLARTGGTQYF,TGTGCCAGCAGTTTGGCCCGAACGGGAGGGACCCAGTACTTC
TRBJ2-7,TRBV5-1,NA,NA,CASNGAGGSYEQYF,TGCGCCAGCAACGGGGCAGGGGGGTCCTACGAGCAGTACTTC
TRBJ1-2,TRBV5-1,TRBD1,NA,CASSPRWTGQANYGYTF,TGCGCCAGCAGCCCCCGCTGGACAGGGCAAGCTAACTATGGCTACACCTTC
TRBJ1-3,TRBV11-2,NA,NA,CASSRGPRLNSGNTIYF,TGTGCCAGCAGCCGCGGCCCCAGGCTAAACTCTGGAAACACCATATATTTT
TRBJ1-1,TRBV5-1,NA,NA,CASNPRGWDTEAFF,TGCGCCAGCAACCCCCGGGGATGGGACACTGAAGCTTTCTTT
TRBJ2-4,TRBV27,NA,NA,CASSSPPQNIQYF,TGTGCCAGCAGTTCTCCCCCTCAAAACATTCAGTACTTC
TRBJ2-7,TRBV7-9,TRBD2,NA,CASSLGAGGRVYEQYF,TGTGCCAGCAGCTTAGGGGCAGGCGGGAGGGTTTACGAGCAGTACTTC
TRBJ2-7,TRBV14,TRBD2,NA,CASSQGLLAGGYEQYF,TGTGCCAGCAGCCAAGGTCTTCTAGCGGGAGGGTACGAGCAGTACTTC
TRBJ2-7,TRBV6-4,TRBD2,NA,CASSDCNTSGRNSYEQYF,TGTGCCAGCAGTGACTGTAACACTAGCGGGAGGAACTCCTACGAGCAGTACTTC
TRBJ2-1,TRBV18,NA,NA,CASSSDIRSYNEQFF,TGTGCCAGCTCATCGGACATACGCTCCTACAATGAGCAGTTCTTC
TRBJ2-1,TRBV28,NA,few,CASWGRSGWGDEQFF,TGTGCCAGTTGGGGACGGAGCGGGTGGGGCGATGAGCAGTTCTTC
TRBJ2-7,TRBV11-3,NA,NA,CASSLGGSTYEQYF,TGTGCCAGCAGCTTAGGCGGGTCCACCTACGAGCAGTACTTC
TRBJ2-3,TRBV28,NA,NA,CASRPITDTQYF,TGTGCCAGCAGACCTATCACAGATACGCAGTATTTT
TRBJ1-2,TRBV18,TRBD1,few,CASSQDPGTGSGYTF,TGTGCCAGCTCCCAGGATCCAGGGACAGGGAGCGGCTACACCTTC
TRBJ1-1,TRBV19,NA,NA,CASSAITGNTEAFF,TGTGCCAGTAGTGCTATCACAGGGAACACTGAAGCTTTCTTT
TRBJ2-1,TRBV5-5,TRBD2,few,CASSLIAGDGVF,TGTGCCAGCAGCTTAATAGCGGGAGACGGAGTCTTC